This TCR beta chain was recorded in a study of metastatic and nonmetastatic thyroid tumors. Study in general: Comparison of repertoires was carried out across blood and tumor or nodule tissue from malignant and benign thyroid patients.

In the original workflow: Building a distant-metastasis classifier for papillary thyroid cancer drew on CDR3 differences across clinicopathological groups. TCRdb re-called the PCR reads with MiXCR. The V and J calls, along with clone size, are taken from TCRdb and not from the paper's own processing. The data show 15,000 to 20,000 clones, with 30% to 40% seen just once and 9% to 10% held by the top ten. Per the germline V gene, CDR1 is SGHRS and CDR2 is YFSETQ. The ends were cut back, 3 bases at V and 7 bases at J, with 14 bases in the middle. This CDR3 spans 13 amino acids. Relative to its sample, this clone is medium-sized (0.01 to 0.1%). The antigen is unknown. Study-level results: Malignant thyroid tumors reportedly had TCR beta diversity that was significantly higher than in benign nodules, in blood and tumor.

Prior to thyroid surgery, none of the patients had received any treatment. This TCR was recovered from a male donor with papillary thyroid cancer or a benign thyroid nodule (not recorded which). Some clones in this sample may be carry-over from other donors' samples. The chain links TRBV5-1 to TRBJ2-7, with D possibly called TRBD1 or TRBD2 (6 bases each). What was sequenced was tumor tissue. CDR3 DNA sequence: TGCGCCAGCAGCTCGAGGGGGGAGTGGGAGCAGTACTTC. This encodes CASSSRGEWEQYF.